This T cell receptor beta chain was obtained from a study of shared clonotypes between healthy human individuals. Using immunoSEQ multiplex PCR, the repertoire was profiled, and TCRdb retains in-frame clones only, with some absent. The data contain about 1.5 million clones, 98% of them singletons. V lost 3 bases to trimming and J lost 0 bases; unmatched junction nucleotides: 7. The CDR3 is made up of 17 amino acids. CDR1 and CDR2 (germline): KGHSH, LQKENI. The chain carries TRBV18 and TRBJ1-3; 8 bases agree with TRBD1. The clonotype was recovered from a man aged 25-45 years in good health. Input material: naive CD4+ T cells sorted from blood. Subset noted: CD45RA+ positively selected. CDR3 sequence (DNA): TGTGCCAGCTCACCGGACAGGGTGGCCTACTCTGGAAACACCATATATTTT. Amino acids: CASSPDRVAYSGNTIYF.